This T cell receptor (beta chain) is from a study of shared clonotypes between healthy human individuals. In the study overall: With ages of 18 to 49, the donors were two women and a few men.

About this clone itself: Its antigen remains unidentified.

Findings of the study overall: Sharing across four donors was seen in around 5% of naive CD4 clonotypes.

The CDR3 is made up of 15 amino acids. CDR1 and CDR2 (germline): MDHEN, SYDVKM. The V end lost 3 bases, the J end lost 4 bases, and 15 bases lay between the germline ends. Genomic DNA from each subset was divided evenly over several immunoSEQ plates. Repertoires were generated with immunoSEQ multiplex PCR, while TCRdb's copy carries only in-frame clones and drops some. Of around 1.9 million clones in the sample, about 93% were seen once. Positive CCR7 selection of CD45RO-negative cells yielded the naive CD8 cells, and terminally differentiated effector memory CD45RA+ cells were excluded. The chain is built from TRBV28 and TRBJ1-1; D uncertain. Sequenced material: naive CD8+ T cells from PBMCs. The receptor comes from a man aged 18 to 29 in good health. Some clones in this sample may be carry-over from other donors' samples. CDR3 nucleotides: TGTGCCAGCAGTTTCCCTAGGGTGACGGGCACTGAAGCTTTCTTT. This codes for CASSFPRVTGTEAFF.